A single sample is the source of the 25 T cell receptor beta chains below, sequenced in a study of beta chain features in type 1 diabetes. Expressed TCRB transcripts got sequenced, as all isolated RNA was reverse transcribed. Generated by immunoSEQ multiplex PCR, the TCRdb table keeps only in-frame clones and is missing some. The table records hundreds of thousands of clones, 15% of them present only once. Sequenced input: naive CD4+ T cells from blood. The origin of the receptors is a man aged 18 to 35 in good health.

This clone was detected a few times. The CDR3, as DNA: TGTGCCAGCAGCTGGGACTGGGGGGGCACCGGGGAGCTGTTTTTT. Amino acid sequence: CASSWDWGGTGELFF. V usage is TRBV7-2 and J usage is TRBJ2-2; 7 bases line up with TRBD2. Germline CDR1 and CDR2: SGHTA and FQGNSA. V lost 4 bases to trimming and J lost 4 bases; unmatched junction nucleotides: 6. CDR3 length: 15 amino acids.

V and J are TRBV7-2 and TRBJ2-7; the D call may be TRBD1 or TRBD2 (5 bases each). Trimming left V 1 base short and J 0 bases short, with 10 bases between. The CDR3 has 15 amino acids. Per germline, CDR1 SGHTA and CDR2 FQGNSA. CDR3: CASSLVVGVSYEQYF. The CDR3, as DNA: TGTGCCAGCAGCTTAGTCGTGGGGGTCTCCTACGAGCAGTACTTC.

The chain recombines TRBV18 with TRBJ2-3; D remains unclear. The V end was cut by 6 bases, the J end by 4 bases, with 14 bases between. The CDR3 contains 14 residues. Germline assignment: CDR1 KGHSH and CDR2 LQKENI. The DNA of the CDR3 is TGTGCCAGCTCGCCTCGTTCCGCAGCAGATACGCAGTATTTT. It yields the protein CASSPRSAADTQYF.

This clone was seen a handful of times. The rearrangement joins TRBV7-9 to TRBJ1-2, with 7 bases that match TRBD1. The CDR3 is 16 amino acids. Germline V gene lookup returns CDR1 SEHNR and CDR2 FQNEAQ (reference sequence). V trimming: 5 bases; J trimming: 5 bases; junction bases outside the gene matches: 14. The DNA for the CDR3 is TGTGCCAGCAGCCGACAGGCGACAGGGATGAATTATGGCTACACCTTC. Protein: CASSRQATGMNYGYTF.

This clone appeared a few times. V and J are TRBV30 and TRBJ1-1, with D unclear. CDR3 length: 13 amino acids. CDR1 is GTSNPN and CDR2 is SVGIG in the germline V gene (reference sequence). Trimming cost V 4 bases and J 2 bases, with 11 bases left between them. The CDR3 DNA follows: TGTGCCTGGACCTTGAGGGATAACACTGAAGCTTTCTTT. Its protein product is CAWTLRDNTEAFF.

This clone was seen a single time. V usage is TRBV6-1 and J usage is TRBJ2-1; a weak D match, TRBD1 (6 bases). The CDR3 covers 13 residues. Trimming removed 5 bases from V and 8 bases from J, with 13 bases in between. CDR1 and CDR2 (germline): MNHNS, SASEGT. DNA of the CDR3: TGTGCCAGCAGTCGACAGGCGAGAGATGAGCAGTTCTTC. As protein: CASSRQARDEQFF.

The rearrangement uses TRBV9 and TRBJ2-2, with TRBD1 identical over 7 bases. The J segment lost 4 bases and the V segment lost 3 bases, leaving 3 bases of the junction unmatched. Germline lookup yields CDR1 SGDLS and CDR2 YYNGEE. The CDR3 is made up of 14 amino acids. This CDR3 is CASSGTGPTGELFF. The CDR3 coding sequence is TGTGCCAGCAGCGGGACAGGCCCCACCGGGGAGCTGTTTTTT.

The chain uses TRBV18 and TRBJ1-2, with no clear D. Trimming stripped 3 bases from V and 7 bases from J, with 12 bases between. The CDR3 sequence is 13 residues long. Germline CDR1 KGHSH, CDR2 LQKENI. The CDR3 protein is CASSPGGLGGYTF. As DNA, the CDR3 is TGTGCCAGCTCACCCGGAGGGTTGGGTGGCTACACCTTC. Combining the CDR3 with reference TRBV18 and TRBJ1-2 gives the whole variable domain NAGVMQNPRHLVRRRGQEARLRCSPMKGHSHVYWYRQLPEEGLKFMVYLQKENIIDESGMPKERFSAEFPKEGPSILRIQQVVRGDSAAYFCASSPGGLGGYTFGSGTRLTVV.

This clone was counted a few times. The chain carries TRBV25-1 and TRBJ1-2; D remains ambiguous. The CDR3 runs to 14 residues. Germline-derived CDR1 and CDR2 are MGHDK and SYGVNS. Trimming removed 5 bases from V and 4 bases from J, with 14 bases in between. The CDR3 loop is CASSPPGLPYGYTF. CDR3 in DNA: TGTGCCAGCAGTCCGCCCGGGCTCCCCTATGGCTACACCTTC.

This clone appeared a few times. The chain is built from TRBV7-3 and TRBJ2-1, with a tentative D call TRBD2 (6 bases). CDR1 and CDR2 from the germline V gene are SGHTA and FQGTGA. V gave up 1 base and J gave up 0 bases, with 10 bases separating them. The CDR3 has 16 amino acids. CDR3 in amino acids: CASSLRAGSSYNEQFF. The CDR3 DNA follows: TGTGCCAGCAGCTTAAGGGCGGGAAGCTCCTACAATGAGCAGTTCTTC.

The chain combines TRBV9 with TRBJ2-2; 12 nucleotides match TRBD2. The V gene's germline CDR1 is SGDLS and CDR2 YYNGEE. The CDR3 spans 16 residues. Trimming at V came to 3 bases and at J to 5 bases, leaving 5 bases not matched to a gene. The CDR3 DNA is TGTGCCAGCAGCGCACTAGCGGGGGGTTGGACCGGGGAGCTGTTTTTT. This sequence encodes CASSALAGGWTGELFF.

The rearrangement joins TRBV10-3 to TRBJ1-2; maybe TRBD1 (5 bases). The ends were cut back, 6 bases at V and 0 bases at J, with 14 bases in the middle. CDR1 and CDR2 (germline): ENHRY, SYGVKD. There are 15 residues in the CDR3. The CDR3 region is CAIREQDLANYGYTF. CDR3 nucleotide sequence: TGTGCCATCAGGGAACAGGATCTCGCTAACTATGGCTACACCTTC.

The gene calls are TRBV7-3 and TRBJ2-1; 10 nucleotides line up with TRBD2. Germline-derived CDR1 and CDR2 are SGHTA and FQGTGA. V shed 2 bases and J 7 bases; nucleotides not matched to a gene: 8. The CDR3 sequence is 16 residues long. The CDR3 loop reads CASSLRSGGAWNEQFF. The CDR3 region has the DNA TGTGCCAGCAGCTTACGCAGCGGGGGGGCCTGGAATGAGCAGTTCTTC.

This clone was picked up a small number of times. V is TRBV7-9 and J is TRBJ2-3, with D possibly matching TRBD1 (6 bases). This CDR3 is built from 15 residues. The germline CDR1 and CDR2 sequences are SEHNR and FQNEAQ (reference sequence). The ends were cut back, 0 bases at V and 4 bases at J, with 11 bases in the middle. This CDR3 is CASSLARGRADTQYF. CDR3 bases: TGTGCCAGCAGCTTAGCCAGGGGAAGGGCAGATACGCAGTATTTT.

This clone was recorded a few times. The chain carries TRBV4-1 and TRBJ1-2; the D gene is possibly TRBD1 (5 bases). The CDR3 consists of 16 residues. Germline loops: CDR1 MGHRA, CDR2 YSYEKL. V lost 1 base, J lost 4 bases, and 16 bases lay in between. In DNA, the CDR3 is TGCGCCAGCAGCCAAGTAGAGGGACGGACCAGCTATGGCTACACCTTC. It codes for CASSQVEGRTSYGYTF.

This clone was seen a few times. The chain carries TRBV5-1 and TRBJ2-7; 9 nucleotides match TRBD2. V was clipped by 4 bases and J by 2 bases; unmatched bases: 10. CDR3 length equals 16 residues. The V gene's germline CDR1 is SGHRS and CDR2 YFSETQ. DNA for the CDR3: TGCGCCAGCAGCGAGTTAGCGGGAGTGGGAACCTACGAGCAGTACTTC. It yields the protein CASSELAGVGTYEQYF.

The V and J genes are TRBV28 and TRBJ1-1; 8 bases fit TRBD1. With V trimmed by 7 bases and J by 0 bases, 10 bases remained unmatched. This CDR3 is 16 amino acids long. Germline CDR1 reads MDHEN; CDR2 reads SYDVKM. The CDR3 protein is CASISGTGALNTEAFF. The CDR3 nucleotides read TGTGCCAGCATCTCGGGGACAGGAGCTTTGAACACTGAAGCTTTCTTT.

This clone showed up just a few times. The chain has TRBV6-4 and TRBJ2-3; no firm D call. CDR3 size: 14 residues. Germline assignment: CDR1 MRHNA and CDR2 SNTAGT. The V gene lost 5 bases and the J gene lost 0 bases, with 9 bases spanning the gap. The CDR3 spells CASSLTSSTDTQYF. CDR3 coding DNA: TGTGCCAGCAGTCTGACCTCTAGCACAGATACGCAGTATTTT.

A few counts support this clone. V and J are TRBV7-2 and TRBJ2-7; a possible D gene is TRBD2 (5 bases). Deletions cut 5 bases from V and 2 bases from J, with 16 bases between. Germline lookup yields CDR1 SGHTA and CDR2 FQGNSA. The CDR3 consists of 15 residues. CDR3 sequence reads: CASSAGYRVPYEQYF. The CDR3, as DNA: TGTGCCAGCAGCGCGGGCTACAGAGTACCCTACGAGCAGTACTTC.

This clone turned up a few times. CDR3 in DNA: TGTGCCACCAGCGTGGAGTGGTTGGCAGGGGCGGGGGAGCAGTACTTC. Its protein product is CATSVEWLAGAGEQYF. The gene calls are TRBV15 and TRBJ2-7, with D tentatively TRBD1 or TRBD2 (6 bases each). The V and J ends lost 5 bases and 7 bases respectively, with 24 bases between them. The germline V gene has CDR1 LNHNV and CDR2 YYDKDF (reference sequence). This CDR3 comprises 16 residues.

This chain links TRBV27 with TRBJ1-5; 10 bases map to TRBD1. Per germline, CDR1 MNHEY and CDR2 SMNVEV (reference sequence). The CDR3 sequence is 14 residues long. V was pared by 5 bases and J by 7 bases, with 5 bases of the junction left unmatched. CDR3 nucleotide sequence: TGTGCCAGCAGTCCAGACAGGGGGCGGCAGCCCCAGCATTTT. Translated: CASSPDRGRQPQHF.

J is TRBJ1-5 and V is TRBV27, with 8 bases identical to TRBD1. The J segment lost 6 bases and the V segment lost 5 bases, leaving 9 bases of the junction unmatched. The length of the CDR3 is 15 residues. Germline CDR1 and CDR2: MNHEY and SMNVEV (reference sequence). The CDR3 region is CASSADRAFGQPQHF. For the CDR3, the DNA is TGTGCCAGCAGTGCGGACAGGGCTTTCGGTCAGCCCCAGCATTTT.

This clone has a handful of counts. The chain has TRBV2 and TRBJ2-5; TRBD2 aligns across 14 bases. Germline V gives CDR1 SNHLY, CDR2 FYNNEI. After removal of 6 bases from V and 4 bases from J, the junction contained 4 bases not matched to a gene. The CDR3 is made up of 15 amino acids. The CDR3 DNA follows: TGTGCCAGCAGGAGACTAGCGGGGGGGCCAGAGACCCAGTACTTC. Its translation: CASRRLAGGPETQYF.

The genes are TRBV9 and TRBJ2-3; no firm D call. V lost 4 bases, J lost 4 bases, and 13 bases lay in between. The CDR3 runs to 14 residues. Per the germline V gene, CDR1 is SGDLS and CDR2 is YYNGEE. The CDR3 loop is CASSLLWSPDTQYF. DNA of the CDR3: TGTGCCAGCAGCTTGCTTTGGAGCCCAGATACGCAGTATTTT.

This clone was seen a handful of times. The chain employs TRBV5-6 and TRBJ2-3; 10 bases are shared with TRBD2. V was pared by 2 bases and J by 2 bases, with 11 bases of the junction left unmatched. The germline gives CDR1 SGHDT, CDR2 YYEEEE. The CDR3 runs 18 residues. The CDR3 DNA reads as TGTGCCAGCAGCTTTCGGACTAGCGGCCTCCTAGACACAGATACGCAGTATTTT. It is translated as CASSFRTSGLLDTDTQYF.